This TCR beta chain was identified during a study of blood T cells in healthy people across ages. A second PCR, run for about 6 to 12 cycles, used a sample-barcoded 5' primer plus a J-beta primer mix. MiXCR, applied by TCRdb to the 5' RACE reads, yields one record per CDR3 protein. The data contain about 930,000 distinct CDR3 sequences, 25% to 35% of them seen just once; the ten biggest clones take up roughly 10%. This clonotype occurred many times. Its antigen is unknown. Study-wide points: More naive CD4+ cells and higher diversity were found in long-lived than in aged donors.

V lost 0 bases to trimming and J lost 1 base, with 16 bases between them. The CDR3 is 17 amino acids. CDR1 and CDR2 from the germline V gene are LGHNA and YNFKEQ. The data were also submitted as part of a second study, on T cells of mothers and their children. That investigation notes: Donors comprised a few healthy Caucasian mothers plus their six children. Similar effects of thymic selection on TCR recombination output were recorded in related and unrelated pairs.

The chain uses TRBV4-2 and TRBJ2-7, with a possible D match to TRBD1 (5 bases). Sequenced material: blood. The TCR sequence derives from a middle-aged woman in good health. DNA of the CDR3: TGTGCCAGCAGCCAAGAGTCAGGGCAGGGATGGTCCTACGAGCAGTACTTC. Amino acids: CASSQESGQGWSYEQYF.